The entry below gives a single T cell receptor beta chain sequence along with its context. The antigen remains undetermined. This specimen comes from a study of PD-1 blockade in mismatch repair-deficient tumors. This CDR3 comprises 13 residues. CDR1 and CDR2 from the germline V gene are SGHTS and YDEGEE. The V and J ends lost 7 bases and 4 bases, in that order; junction bases with no gene match: 4. Whole-study results and caveats: Tumor-resident clones, often undetectable pretreatment in blood, expanded then contracted after pembrolizumab.

The data were produced by immunoSEQ multiplex PCR, yet TCRdb's version contains in-frame clones alone and is incomplete. The table has approximately 110,000 clones, about 83% seen once. This receptor was identified in an adult with mismatch repair-deficient cancer. The chain is built from TRBV5-8 and TRBJ1-4, with 7 positions matching TRBD1. Specimen: peripheral blood, collected approximately 64 weeks after starting pembrolizumab. For the CDR3, the DNA is TGTGCCAGCTGGGACAGACTTAATGAAAAACTGTTTTTT. It is translated as CASWDRLNEKLFF.